Below are 14 T cell receptor beta chains sequenced from a single sample in a study of T cells in Graves' hyperthyroidism and ophthalmopathy. There were TCR beta CDR3 regions amplified from RNA transcripts. TCR CDR3 regions were first amplified by RT-PCR with HTBI primers. One entry per CDR3 protein results from TCRdb running MiXCR on the multiplex PCR reads. The sample has 190,000 or so distinct CDR3 sequences; 15% to 20% are singletons. Sequences were obtained from blood. The origin of the receptors is a man aged 35-49 years with Graves' hyperthyroidism.

This clonotype was found many times. The J gene is TRBJ1-1, the V gene TRBV2, with 8 bases that match TRBD1. CDR1 is SNHLY, CDR2 FYNNEI, per germline. The CDR3 has 13 residues. V was pared by 6 bases and J by 7 bases, with 7 bases of the junction left unmatched. CDR3 DNA sequence: TGTGCCAGCAGCGTCCCGGGACAGGTTGAAGCTTTCTTT. Its protein product is CASSVPGQVEAFF.

In this sample, this clonotype turned up many times. The chain carries TRBV9 and TRBJ2-1; 8 positions agree with TRBD2. CDR1 and CDR2 (germline): SGDLS, YYNGEE. CDR3 length: 15 amino acids. V was pared by 0 bases and J by 7 bases, with 6 bases of the junction left unmatched. The CDR3 DNA reads TGTGCCAGCAGCGTAGGGAGTAGCGGGGTTAATGAGCAGTTCTTC. Amino acid sequence: CASSVGSSGVNEQFF.

This clonotype was detected only a few times. J is TRBJ2-1 and V is TRBV14; D remains ambiguous. The CDR3 has 12 amino acids. The germline V gene encodes CDR1 SGHDN and CDR2 FVKESK. Trimming removed 6 bases at V and 10 bases at J, with 13 bases between. CDR3 nucleotides: TGTGCCAGCAGTCCGGATGTCAGGGAGCAGTTCTTC. It translates to CASSPDVREQFF.

This clonotype was observed many times. Written as DNA, the CDR3 is TGTGCCAGCAGCTTATCTTCGGGAATTAATGAAAAACTGTTTTTT. It encodes CASSLSSGINEKLFF. The chain has TRBV7-2 and TRBJ1-4; D is unresolved. V lost 2 bases and J 4 bases, leaving 11 bases between the germline ends. The length of the CDR3 is 15 residues. Germline assignment: CDR1 SGHTA and CDR2 FQGNSA.

In its sample, this clonotype was seen many times. V gene TRBV30 combines with J gene TRBJ2-7; D uncertain. Germline CDR1 and CDR2: GTSNPN and SVGIG (reference sequence). V was pared by 0 bases and J by 3 bases, with 6 bases between. The CDR3 sequence is 12 residues long. The CDR3 DNA sequence: TGTGCCTGGAGTGTAGGGCACTACGAGCAGTACTTC. Protein: CAWSVGHYEQYF.

In this sample, this clonotype turned up a few times. The gene calls are TRBV20-1 and TRBJ1-5; D is unresolved. The CDR3 covers 14 residues. CDR1 and CDR2 (germline): DFQATT, SNEGSKA (reference sequence). Deletions cut 1 base from V and 0 bases from J, with 7 bases between. The CDR3 region is CSARVRLSNQPQHF. DNA of the CDR3: TGCAGTGCTAGAGTTCGCCTTAGCAATCAGCCCCAGCATTTT.

This clonotype was observed a few times. The genes are TRBV6-2 or TRBV6-3 and TRBJ1-2; D remains ambiguous. The V gene's germline CDR1 is MNHEY and CDR2 SVGEGT. Trimming left V 7 bases short and J 0 bases short, with 9 bases between. The length of the CDR3 is 13 residues. The CDR3 DNA is TGTGCCAGCACGCCCAGGACTAACTATGGCTACACCTTC. Its translation is CASTPRTNYGYTF.

The table lists this clonotype with a few counts. The chain uses TRBV27 and TRBJ1-6, with 9 bases lining up with TRBD1. J was trimmed by 7 bases and V by 8 bases; bases with no gene match: 6. From germline, CDR1 is MNHEY and CDR2 SMNVEV (reference sequence). The CDR3 has 14 amino acids. In nucleotides, the CDR3 is TGTGCCAGCGGCCCACAGGGGGCCAATTCACCCCTCCACTTT. Amino acid sequence: CASGPQGANSPLHF.

This clonotype has a count of ten or more. The chain is built from TRBV5-5 and TRBJ2-7; no reliable D call. Per germline, CDR1 SGHKS and CDR2 YYEKEE (reference sequence). With 3 bases removed from V and 3 bases from J, the gap between germline ends came to 4 bases. The CDR3 is 11 amino acids. In nucleotides, the CDR3 is TGTGCCAGCAGCTCAGACTACGAGCAGTACTTC. It specifies CASSSDYEQYF.

The rearrangement uses TRBV6-2 or TRBV6-3 and TRBJ1-2, with D unclear. Germline assignment: CDR1 MNHEY and CDR2 SVGEGT. V was cut by 4 bases and J by 5 bases, with 17 bases left in between. The CDR3 is 15 amino acids. CDR3: CASSLDGFALYGYTF. The CDR3 bases are TGTGCCAGCAGTTTAGACGGATTCGCACTTTATGGCTACACCTTC.

This clonotype was recorded many times. V and J are TRBV2 and TRBJ1-2, with no clear D. This CDR3 spans 11 amino acids. V was clipped by 4 bases and J by 4 bases, with 4 bases between them. Germline-derived CDR1 and CDR2 are SNHLY and FYNNEI. This CDR3 reads CASSVPYGYTF. The CDR3 DNA reads as TGTGCCAGCAGTGTTCCCTATGGCTACACCTTC.

On this clonotype: It may be a read error: a sequence one base away is much more abundant. This chain uses TRBV6-1 with TRBJ1-3, with 8 bases aligning to TRBD1. The V gene's germline CDR1 is MNHNS and CDR2 SASEGT. The CDR3 contains 16 residues. The CDR3 reads CASSNPGQGAGNAIYF. CDR3 nucleotides: TGTGCCAGCAGCAACCCCGGACAGGGCGCTGGAAACGCCATATATTTT.

This clonotype showed up just a few times. V is TRBV20-1 and J is TRBJ2-7; D is possibly TRBD1 or TRBD2 (5 bases each). In germline, CDR1 is DFQATT, CDR2 SNEGSKA (reference sequence). The CDR3 sequence is 12 residues long. The ends were cut back, 7 bases at V and 7 bases at J, with 17 bases in the middle. CDR3 DNA: TGCAGTGTCCCGGGACCCCTAAAAGAGCAGTACTTC. Encoded protein: CSVPGPLKEQYF.

This clonotype came up many times. This chain connects TRBV20-1 to TRBJ1-2; a weak D match, TRBD1 (5 bases). CDR1 and CDR2 from the germline V gene are DFQATT and SNEGSKA (reference sequence). CDR3 length equals 13 residues. Deletions cut 5 bases from V and 0 bases from J, with 10 bases between. This CDR3 reads CSAPDTANYGYTF. As DNA, the CDR3 is TGCAGTGCTCCGGACACCGCTAACTATGGCTACACCTTC.